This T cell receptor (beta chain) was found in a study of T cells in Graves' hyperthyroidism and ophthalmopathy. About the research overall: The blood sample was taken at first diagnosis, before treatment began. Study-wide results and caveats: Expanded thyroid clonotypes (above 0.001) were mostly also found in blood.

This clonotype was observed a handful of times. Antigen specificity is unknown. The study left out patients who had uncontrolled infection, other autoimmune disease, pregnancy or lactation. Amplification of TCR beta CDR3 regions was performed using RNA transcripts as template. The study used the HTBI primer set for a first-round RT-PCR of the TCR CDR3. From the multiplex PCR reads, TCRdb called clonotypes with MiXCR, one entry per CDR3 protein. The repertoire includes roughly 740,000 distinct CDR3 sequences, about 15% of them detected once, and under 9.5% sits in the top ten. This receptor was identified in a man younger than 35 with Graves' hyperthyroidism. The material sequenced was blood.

DNA of the CDR3: TGCAGTGTCCCGACTAGCGGGAGGTACGAGCAGTACTTC. Protein sequence: CSVPTSGRYEQYF. The rearrangement joins TRBV20-1 to TRBJ2-7; 13 positions match TRBD2. Per the germline V gene, CDR1 is DFQATT and CDR2 is SNEGSKA (reference sequence). This CDR3 has 13 residues. V shed 7 bases and J 4 bases; nucleotides not matched to a gene: 4.